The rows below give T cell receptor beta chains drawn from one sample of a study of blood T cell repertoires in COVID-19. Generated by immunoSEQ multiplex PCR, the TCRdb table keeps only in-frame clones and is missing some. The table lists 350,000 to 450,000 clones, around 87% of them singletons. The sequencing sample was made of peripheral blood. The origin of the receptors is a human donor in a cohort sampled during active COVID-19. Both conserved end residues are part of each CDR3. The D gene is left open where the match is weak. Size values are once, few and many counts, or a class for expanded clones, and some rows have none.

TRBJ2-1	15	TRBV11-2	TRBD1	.	TGTGCCAGCAGGACCATGGGACAGTTAAACAATGAGCAGTTCTTC	CASRTMGQLNNEQFF
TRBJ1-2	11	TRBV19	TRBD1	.	TGTGCCAGTAGTTCTTCAGGGGGTCACACCTTC	CASSSSGGHTF
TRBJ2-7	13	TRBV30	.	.	TGTGCCTGGAGCGGGTTCGTGACCTACGAGCAGTACTTC	CAWSGFVTYEQYF
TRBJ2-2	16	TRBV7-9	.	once	TGTGCCAGCAGCTTACGGTCTAGAGAGCTCACCGGGGAGCTGTTTTTT	CASSLRSRELTGELFF
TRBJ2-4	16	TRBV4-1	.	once	TGCGCCAGCAGCCAAGTGGGCAGGGAAGCCAAAAACATTCAGTACTTC	CASSQVGREAKNIQYF
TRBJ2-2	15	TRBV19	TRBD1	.	TGTGCCAGTAATTCCCTGAGGGGGCTCGTCGGGGAGCTGTTTTTT	CASNSLRGLVGELFF
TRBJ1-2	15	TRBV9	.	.	TGTGCCAGCAGCCCTCGTTTTCAGAATAACTATGGCTACACCTTC	CASSPRFQNNYGYTF
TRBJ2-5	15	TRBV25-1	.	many	TGTGCCAGCAGTGAATGGGGGGGCCTCCAAGAGACCCAGTACTTC	CASSEWGGLQETQYF
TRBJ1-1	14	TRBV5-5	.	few	TGTGCCAGCAGCTTGGCCGCAGGGAACACTGAAGCTTTCTTT	CASSLAAGNTEAFF
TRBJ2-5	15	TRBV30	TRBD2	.	TGTGCCTGGAGTGTACTAGCGGGGGAGGCTGAGACCCAGTACTTC	CAWSVLAGEAETQYF
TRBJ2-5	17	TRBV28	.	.	TGTGCCAGCAGTCAAATTGGAGGGGGCACCTCTCAAGAGACCCAGTACTTC	CASSQIGGGTSQETQYF
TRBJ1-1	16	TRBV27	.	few	TGTGCCAGCCATATCGATTTTCCGGGACAGAACACTGAAGCTTTCTTT	CASHIDFPGQNTEAFF
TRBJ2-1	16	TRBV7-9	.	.	TGTGCCAGCAGCTTATATCTACAGGGTTCCTACAATGAGCAGTTCTTC	CASSLYLQGSYNEQFF
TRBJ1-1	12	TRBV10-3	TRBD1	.	TGTGCCACCGGGACAGAGAACACTGAAGCTTTCTTT	CATGTENTEAFF
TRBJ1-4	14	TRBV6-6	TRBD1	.	TGTGCCAGCAGACAGACAGGGGGGAATGAAAAACTGTTTTTT	CASRQTGGNEKLFF
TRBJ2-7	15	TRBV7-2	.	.	TGTGCCAGCAACCCCCTGTGGACTCCCGCCTACGAGCAGTACTTC	CASNPLWTPAYEQYF
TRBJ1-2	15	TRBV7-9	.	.	TGTGCCAGCAGCCCAAACCGAGACAGACTGAGCCCTCGCACCTTC	CASSPNRDRLSPRTF
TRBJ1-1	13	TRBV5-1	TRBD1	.	TGCGCCAGCACGGCCTCAGGGGGCACTGAAGCTTTCTTT	CASTASGGTEAFF
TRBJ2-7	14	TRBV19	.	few	TGTGCCAGTAGCCGCAGGGGCACCACCTACGAGCAGTACTTC	CASSRRGTTYEQYF
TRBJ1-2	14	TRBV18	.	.	TGTGCCAGCTCACCACCGGGCAGCGGCTATGGCTACACCTTC	CASSPPGSGYGYTF
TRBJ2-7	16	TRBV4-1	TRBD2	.	TGCGCCAGCAGCCAAATCGGACTAGCGGGAGCCTACGAGCAGTACTTC	CASSQIGLAGAYEQYF
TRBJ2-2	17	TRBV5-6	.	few	TGTGCCAGCAGCTTGGCCGGGAGTAGCGGTCCCTTCGGGGAGCTGTTTTTT	CASSLAGSSGPFGELFF
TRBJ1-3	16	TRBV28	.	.	TGTGCCAGCAGTTTGGTCGGGGGAGACATTGGAAACACCATATATTTT	CASSLVGGDIGNTIYF
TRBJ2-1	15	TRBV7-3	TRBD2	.	TGTGCCAGCAGCACAGGACTAGCGATCTACAATGAGCAGTTCTTC	CASSTGLAIYNEQFF
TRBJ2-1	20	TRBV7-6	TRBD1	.	TGTGCCAGCAGCTTAGCGATAGAGACAGGGCTTAGACAACCCGACTTCATGCAGTTCTTC	CASSLAIETGLRQPDFMQFF
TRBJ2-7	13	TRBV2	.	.	TGTGCCAGCAGTGTAGGGGTCTCCTACGAGCAGTACTTC	CASSVGVSYEQYF
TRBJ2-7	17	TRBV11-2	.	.	TGTGCCAGCAGCTTAGGCGCCAGGGCCCAACGAACCTACGAGCAGTACTTC	CASSLGARAQRTYEQYF
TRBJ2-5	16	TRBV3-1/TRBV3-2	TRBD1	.	TGTGCCAGCAGCCAAGGTTTTCGGGACAGGGAAGAGACCCAGTACTTC	CASSQGFRDREETQYF
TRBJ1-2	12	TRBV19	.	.	TGTGCCAGTAGTATGGGAGACTATGGCTACACCTTC	CASSMGDYGYTF
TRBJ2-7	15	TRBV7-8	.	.	TGTGCCAGCAGCTTGCGACGAGACAGGACCTACGAGCAGTACTTC	CASSLRRDRTYEQYF
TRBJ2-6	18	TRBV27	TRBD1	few	TGTGCCAGCAGTACGGGACAGGGGAGACTTTCTGGGGCCAACGTCCTGACTTTC	CASSTGQGRLSGANVLTF
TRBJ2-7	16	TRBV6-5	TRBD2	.	TGTGCCAGCAGTTACTCGATCAGCGGGGGCCCCGGCGAGCAGTACTTC	CASSYSISGGPGEQYF
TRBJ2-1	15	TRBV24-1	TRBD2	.	TGTGCCACCAGTGATACTAGCGGGAGTTTCAATGAGCAGTTCTTC	CATSDTSGSFNEQFF
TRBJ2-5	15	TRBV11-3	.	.	TGTGCCAGCAGCTTAGATGCGGAACACCAAGAGACCCAGTACTTC	CASSLDAEHQETQYF
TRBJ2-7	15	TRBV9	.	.	TGTGCCAGCAGTATCGGGGTTGGCAGGGGAGCCGAGCAGTACTTC	CASSIGVGRGAEQYF
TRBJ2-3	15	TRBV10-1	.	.	TGCGCCAGCAGCCTTGACAGAGAGACAACAGATACGCAGTATTTT	CASSLDRETTDTQYF
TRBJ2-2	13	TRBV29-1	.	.	TGCAGCGGCGGAGGACGGAACACCGGGGAGCTGTTTTTT	CSGGGRNTGELFF
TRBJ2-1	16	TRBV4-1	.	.	TGCGCCAGCAGCCAAGAATACGAGCGTGACTACAATGAGCAGTTCTTC	CASSQEYERDYNEQFF
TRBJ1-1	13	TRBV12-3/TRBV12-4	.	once	TGTGCCAGCAGTTTATGGGGCATTGCTGAAGCTTTCTTT	CASSLWGIAEAFF
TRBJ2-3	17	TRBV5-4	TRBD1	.	TGTGCCAGCAGCTTGTTATGGGGACAGGGGTTGTGGGATACGCAGTATTTT	CASSLLWGQGLWDTQYF
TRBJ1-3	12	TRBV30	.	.	TGTGCCTGGGGTAACTCTGGAAACACCATATATTTT	CAWGNSGNTIYF
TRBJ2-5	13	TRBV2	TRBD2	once	TGTGCCAGTGGACTAGCGGCACAGCGGGCCCAGTACTTC	CASGLAAQRAQYF
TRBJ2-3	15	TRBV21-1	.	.	TGTAGGAGCGAAGGGGCAGGGCGTTGCGCAGATACGCAGTATTTT	CRSEGAGRCADTQYF
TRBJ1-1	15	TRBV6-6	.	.	TGTGCCAGCACCCCGGCGGGGGACATGAACACTGAAGCTTTCTTT	CASTPAGDMNTEAFF
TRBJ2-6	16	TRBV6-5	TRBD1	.	TGTGCCAGCAGTTACTACCAGGGGGTGGGGGCCAACGTCCTGACTTTC	CASSYYQGVGANVLTF
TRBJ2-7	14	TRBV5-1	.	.	TGCGCCAGCAGCTTCTCGACTCTCTCCTACGAGCAGTACTTC	CASSFSTLSYEQYF
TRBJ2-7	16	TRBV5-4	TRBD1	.	TGTGCCAGCAGCTCCCAGACAGGGGGCGCGTCGACCGAGCAGTACTTC	CASSSQTGGASTEQYF
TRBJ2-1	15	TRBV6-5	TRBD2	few	TGTGCCAGCAGCCAGACTAGCGGGAGTCCCCATGAGCAGTTCTTC	CASSQTSGSPHEQFF
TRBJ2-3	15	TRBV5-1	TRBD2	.	TGCGCCAGCAGCTTGCAGCCGGGAGGTACAGATACGCAGTATTTT	CASSLQPGGTDTQYF
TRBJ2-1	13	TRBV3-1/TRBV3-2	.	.	TGTGCCAGCAGCCAAGATCATAGGGGTTCGCCGTTCTTC	CASSQDHRGSPFF
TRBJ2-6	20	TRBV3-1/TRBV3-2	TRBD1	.	TGTGCCAGCACCACCTATCTACAGGGGGCGAGGAGATCTGGGGCCAACGTCCTGACTTTC	CASTTYLQGARRSGANVLTF
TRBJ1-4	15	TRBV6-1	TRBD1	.	TGTGCCAGCAGTGATAGGGACAGAGATAATGAAAAACTGTTTTTT	CASSDRDRDNEKLFF
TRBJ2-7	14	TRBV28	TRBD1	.	TGTGCCAGCAGTTCGGACAGGGGCCCCTACGAGCAGTACTTC	CASSSDRGPYEQYF
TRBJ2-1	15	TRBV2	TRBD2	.	TGTGCCAGCATTCCGGCTAGCGGTAGTTACAATGAGCAGTTCTTC	CASIPASGSYNEQFF
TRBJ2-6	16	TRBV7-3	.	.	TGTGCCAGCAGCCCCCTACCGAGCTCTGGGGCCAACGTCCTGACTTTC	CASSPLPSSGANVLTF